This T cell receptor beta chain stems from a study of cytomegalovirus exposure and HLA in healthy donors. At the level of the study: Within an early data release were 80 million to 90 million unique TCRs drawn from HLA-typed donors. Researchers found that about four fifths of some 400 genotyped donors fell within the Caucasian-associated ancestry cluster.

As concerns this clone: The antigen remains undetermined.

Points from the study as a whole: Fewer N-insertions (relative to the approximately 670-donor mean) were reportedly seen in an Asian-associated ancestry cluster in a later analysis.

The primer mix had 60 Vbeta and 13 Jbeta primers. Assay: immunoSEQ multiplex PCR; the TCRdb copy retains only in-frame clones and omits some. Altogether around 93,000 clones are present, approximately 80% being singletons, with the ten largest covering roughly 3.4%. Each donor was nominally healthy when sampled (though unrecorded immune exposures were likely). CDR1 ENHRY and CDR2 SYGVKD come from the germline V gene. The junction had 13 bases not matched to a gene; V was cut back by 10 bases and J by 5 bases. This CDR3 is 15 amino acids long. Sequenced input: PBMCs. The rearrangement joins TRBV10-3 to TRBJ2-2; TRBD2 aligns across 7 bases. This clonotype originated in a man aged 25 to 45 in good health and CMV-seropositive. The CDR3 coding sequence is TGTGCCACCCATGCTGGCGGGAGTTTTACCGGGGAGCTGTTTTTT. As protein: CATHAGGSFTGELFF.